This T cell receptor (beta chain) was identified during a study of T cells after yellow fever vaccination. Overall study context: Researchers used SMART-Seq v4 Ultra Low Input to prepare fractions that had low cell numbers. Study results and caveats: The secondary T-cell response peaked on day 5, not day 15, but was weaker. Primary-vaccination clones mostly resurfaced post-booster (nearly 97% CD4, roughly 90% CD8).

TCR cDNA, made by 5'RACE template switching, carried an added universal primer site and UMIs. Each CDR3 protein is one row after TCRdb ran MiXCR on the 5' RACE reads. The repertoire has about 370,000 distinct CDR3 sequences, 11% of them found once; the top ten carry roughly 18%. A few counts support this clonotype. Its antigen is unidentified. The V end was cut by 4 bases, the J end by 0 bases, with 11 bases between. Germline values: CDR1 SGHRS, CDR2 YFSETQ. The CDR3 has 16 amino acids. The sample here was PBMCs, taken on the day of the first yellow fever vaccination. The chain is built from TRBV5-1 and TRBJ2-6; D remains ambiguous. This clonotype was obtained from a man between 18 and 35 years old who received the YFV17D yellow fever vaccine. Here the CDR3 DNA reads TGCGCCAGCAGCCGTCAAAATATCTCTGGGGCCAACGTCCTGACTTTC. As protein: CASSRQNISGANVLTF. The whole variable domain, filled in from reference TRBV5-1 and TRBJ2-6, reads KAGVTQTPRYLIKTRGQQVTLSCSPISGHRSVSWYQQTPGQGLQFLFEYFSETQRNKGNFPGRFSGRQFSNSRSEMNVSTLELGDSALYLCASSRQNISGANVLTFGAGSRLTVL.